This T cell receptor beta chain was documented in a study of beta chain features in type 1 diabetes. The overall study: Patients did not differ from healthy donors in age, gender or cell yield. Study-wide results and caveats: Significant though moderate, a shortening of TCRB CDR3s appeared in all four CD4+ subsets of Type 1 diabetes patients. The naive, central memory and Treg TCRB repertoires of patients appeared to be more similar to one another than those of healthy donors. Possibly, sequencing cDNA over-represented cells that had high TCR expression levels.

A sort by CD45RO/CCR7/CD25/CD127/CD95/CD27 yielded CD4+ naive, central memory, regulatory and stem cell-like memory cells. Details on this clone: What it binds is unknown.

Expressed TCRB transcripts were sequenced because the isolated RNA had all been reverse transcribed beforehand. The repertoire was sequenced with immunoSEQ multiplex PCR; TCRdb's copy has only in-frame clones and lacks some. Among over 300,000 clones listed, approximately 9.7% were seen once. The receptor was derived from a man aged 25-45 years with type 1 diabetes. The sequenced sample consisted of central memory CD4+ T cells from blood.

CDR3 nucleotide sequence: TGTGCTAGTGGTTTGGGACAAACTTCGAACACCGGGGAGCTGTTTTTT. Protein product: CASGLGQTSNTGELFF. The chain is built from TRBV12-5 and TRBJ2-2; no clear D. V dropped 1 base and J dropped 0 bases, with 9 bases sitting between them. Germline V gene sequence: CDR1 LGHNT, CDR2 FRNRAP. There are 16 residues in the CDR3.